The 25 T cell receptor beta chains in this list originate from one sample, sequenced in a study of blood T cell repertoires in COVID-19. Assay: immunoSEQ multiplex PCR; the TCRdb copy retains only in-frame clones and omits some. The profile shows some 400,000 clones, around 87% of them singletons. Sequenced: peripheral blood. The receptors shown here come from a woman in her thirties with COVID-19, enrolled during active disease.

This chain joins TRBV9 and TRBJ2-2, with D possibly matching TRBD1 (6 bases). The CDR3 has 16 residues. CDR1 is SGDLS and CDR2 is YYNGEE in the germline V gene. Deletions cut 4 bases from V and 2 bases from J, with 15 bases between. Written as DNA, the CDR3 is TGTGCCAGCAGCTCCCCATTACAGGGTAACACCGGGGAGCTGTTTTTT. It is translated as CASSSPLQGNTGELFF.

V is TRBV2 and J is TRBJ2-7; D might be TRBD1 (6 bases). Germline CDR1 and CDR2: SNHLY and FYNNEI. This CDR3 is built from 14 residues. V was trimmed by 1 base and J by 0 bases, leaving 7 bases between them. CDR3 DNA: TGTGCCAGCAGTGAAGGGACAGCCTCCTACGAGCAGTACTTC. Translating gives CASSEGTASYEQYF.

The genes are TRBV30 and TRBJ2-2; TRBD2 matches 7 bases. The CDR3 totals 13 residues. Looked up from germline, CDR1 is GTSNPN and CDR2 is SVGIG (reference sequence). Losses at the gene ends were 4 bases for V and 7 bases for J; bases not matched to a gene: 6. CDR3 protein: CAWTSSGIGELFF. The CDR3 bases are TGTGCCTGGACCTCAAGCGGGATCGGGGAGCTGTTTTTT.

In this sample, this clone turned up once. The chain carries TRBV6-5 and TRBJ2-5; 8 nucleotides agree with TRBD1. Trimming took 7 bases from V and 5 from J; bases not matched to a gene: 12. Germline assignment: CDR1 MNHEY and CDR2 SVGAGI. The CDR3 extends over 15 amino acids. CDR3 sequence: CASTPGTGDRETQYF. CDR3 DNA sequence: TGTGCCAGCACCCCCGGGACAGGTGATCGCGAGACCCAGTACTTC.

Only one count was recorded for this clone. This chain uses TRBV12-3 or TRBV12-4 with TRBJ2-3, with D uncertain. CDR3 length: 13 amino acids. Trimming stripped 4 bases from V and 1 base from J, with 6 bases between. The CDR3 coding sequence is TGTGCCAGCAGTTCCGCAGGCACAGATACGCAGTATTTT. Translated: CASSSAGTDTQYF.

The chain employs TRBV4-3 and TRBJ2-3, with D uncertain. V was clipped by 4 bases and J by 3 bases, with 8 bases between them. The CDR3 is 13 amino acids. Germline lookup yields CDR1 LGHNA and CDR2 YSLEER. DNA for the CDR3: TGCGCCAGCAGCCTCGAGCGAACAGATACGCAGTATTTT. This sequence encodes CASSLERTDTQYF.

The rearrangement links TRBV15 to TRBJ2-2, with D uncertain. CDR3 length: 13 residues. Trimming took 4 bases from V and 6 from J, leaving 9 bases between them. Germline loops: CDR1 LNHNV, CDR2 YYDKDF (reference sequence). As DNA, the CDR3 is TGTGCCACCAGCACTCCAGATTCCGGGGAGCTGTTTTTT. Translated: CATSTPDSGELFF.

This rearrangement joins TRBV9 to TRBJ2-7; D may be TRBD2 (6 bases). This CDR3 has 15 amino acids. V gave up 0 bases and J gave up 3 bases, with 13 bases separating them. The V gene's germline CDR1 is SGDLS and CDR2 YYNGEE. The CDR3 DNA reads as TGTGCCAGCAGCGTAGCGGGAGCGGCAGTCTACGAGCAGTACTTC. Protein sequence: CASSVAGAAVYEQYF.

This chain connects TRBV5-1 to TRBJ1-3, with D unresolved. This CDR3 comprises 16 residues. V was shortened by 0 bases and J by 0 bases, with 10 bases between the two germline ends. The germline CDR1 and CDR2 sequences are SGHRS and YFSETQ. The CDR3 region has the DNA TGCGCCAGCAGCTTGGCCCTGGGCCGCTCTGGAAACACCATATATTTT. Its protein is CASSLALGRSGNTIYF.

The chain employs TRBV5-5 and TRBJ2-2, with a tentative D call TRBD2 (7 bases). The CDR3 extends over 15 amino acids. The V gene's germline CDR1 is SGHKS and CDR2 YYEKEE (reference sequence). V was pared by 4 bases and J by 1 base, with 11 bases between. In nucleotides, the CDR3 is TGTGCCAGCAGCCCGGGGGGCCGGAACACCGGGGAGCTGTTTTTT. Encoded protein: CASSPGGRNTGELFF.

The rearrangement uses TRBV7-9 and TRBJ2-7; perhaps TRBD2 as D (5 bases). Trimming removed 1 base at V and 6 bases at J, with 13 bases between. Per germline, CDR1 SEHNR and CDR2 FQNEAQ (reference sequence). The CDR3 has 14 amino acids. As DNA, the CDR3 is TGTGCCAGCAGCTTAGAGGCCCGAGGGTCCGAGCAGTACTTC. Translation gives CASSLEARGSEQYF.

V is TRBV7-9 and J is TRBJ2-7; 7 nucleotides agree with TRBD1. The CDR3 spans 14 residues. Per the germline V gene, CDR1 is SEHNR and CDR2 is FQNEAQ (reference sequence). V dropped 8 bases and J dropped 2; count of bases not matched to a gene: 9. DNA of the CDR3: TGTGCCAGCGCTCCCGAGACAGGGACCTACGAGCAGTACTTC. Translated: CASAPETGTYEQYF.

The V gene is TRBV5-1, the J gene TRBJ2-7; no clear D. The CDR3 has 13 amino acids. The V gene lost 2 bases and the J gene lost 4 bases, with 10 bases spanning the gap. Germline assignment: CDR1 SGHRS and CDR2 YFSETQ. The CDR3 region is CASSFRSPYEQYF. In nucleotides, the CDR3 is TGCGCCAGCAGCTTCAGAAGTCCGTACGAGCAGTACTTC.

The chain uses TRBV10-1 and TRBJ2-3, with 9 bases aligning to TRBD2. Trimming took 10 bases from V and 2 from J; bases not matched to a gene: 7. Germline values: CDR1 WNHNN, CDR2 SYGVQD (reference sequence). This CDR3 comprises 14 residues. For the CDR3, the DNA is TGCGCCACCCCGACTAGCGGCCCCACAGATACGCAGTATTTT. Amino acids: CATPTSGPTDTQYF.

This clone was detected a few times. The rearrangement links TRBV2 to TRBJ1-1; D remains unclear. The CDR3 totals 13 residues. Trimming took 5 bases from V and 7 from J, leaving 14 bases between them. Germline CDR1 reads SNHLY; CDR2 reads FYNNEI. The CDR3 region has the DNA TGTGCCAGCAGTTCTGGACTCACCGATGAAGCTTTCTTT. It encodes CASSSGLTDEAFF.

V gene TRBV10-3 combines with J gene TRBJ2-7; 8 bases are a match to TRBD1. CDR1 is ENHRY, CDR2 SYGVKD, per germline. V was pared by 7 bases and J by 4 bases, with 9 bases of the junction left unmatched. The CDR3 sequence is 14 residues long. CDR3 region: CAITQGTGSYEQYF. CDR3 coding DNA: TGTGCCATCACCCAGGGGACAGGCTCTTACGAGCAGTACTTC.

This clone appeared once. This chain connects TRBV7-2 to TRBJ2-1; no reliable D call. Trimming removed 1 base at V and 6 bases at J, with 10 bases between. The CDR3 is 14 residues long. CDR1 and CDR2 (germline): SGHTA, FQGNSA. The CDR3 bases are TGTGCCAGCAGCTTAGTGTATGGCAGCAATGAGCAGTTCTTC. Residues: CASSLVYGSNEQFF.

V usage is TRBV11-1 and J usage is TRBJ2-1; 15 nucleotides line up with TRBD2. Germline CDR1 SGHAT, CDR2 FQDESV (reference sequence). V shed 5 bases and J 9 bases; nucleotides not matched to a gene: 5. The CDR3 has 15 amino acids. The DNA of the CDR3 is TGTGCCAGCAGCCCGGGACTAGCGGGAGGACGTGAGCAGTTCTTC. Translated, it gives CASSPGLAGGREQFF.

The chain recombines TRBV2 with TRBJ1-6, with TRBD1 matching over 10 bases. The CDR3 extends over 15 amino acids. The germline CDR1 and CDR2 sequences are SNHLY and FYNNEI. The ends lost 7 bases at V and 9 bases at J; junction bases unmatched: 9. CDR3 residues: CASIYDRGRSSPLHF. CDR3 nucleotides: TGTGCCAGCATCTACGACAGGGGGCGAAGTTCACCCCTCCACTTT.

The chain has TRBV19 and TRBJ1-1, with a tentative D call TRBD1 (6 bases). Germline values: CDR1 LNHDA, CDR2 SQIVND (reference sequence). CDR3 length equals 14 residues. V lost 4 bases and J lost 0, with 9 bases in between. The CDR3 DNA reads as TGTGCCAGTAGTACCCAGGGGATGAACACTGAAGCTTTCTTT. Translating gives CASSTQGMNTEAFF.

The chain has TRBV30 and TRBJ2-7, with 7 bases identical to TRBD1. CDR1 is GTSNPN and CDR2 is SVGIG in the germline V gene (reference sequence). The CDR3 runs 15 residues. J was trimmed by 3 bases and V by 2 bases; bases with no gene match: 10. The CDR3 here is CAWSNPTGYLYEQYF. CDR3 nucleotides: TGTGCCTGGAGTAACCCGACAGGGTACCTCTACGAGCAGTACTTC.

The genes are TRBV10-3 and TRBJ2-5; 8 bases align to TRBD1. The V and J ends lost 4 bases and 4 bases, in that order; junction bases with no gene match: 5. There are 14 residues in the CDR3. Per the germline V gene, CDR1 is ENHRY and CDR2 is SYGVKD. The CDR3 loop is CAISAQGASETQYF. DNA of the CDR3: TGTGCCATCAGTGCCCAGGGGGCGTCAGAGACCCAGTACTTC.

The chain combines TRBV29-1 with TRBJ2-4; possibly TRBD2 for D (5 bases). V dropped 6 bases and J dropped 11 bases, with 11 bases sitting between them. The germline gives CDR1 SQVTM, CDR2 ANQGSEA. This CDR3 is built from 10 residues. The CDR3 is CSVEIGVQYF. The CDR3 nucleotides are TGCAGCGTCGAAATCGGGGTTCAGTACTTC.

This clone was picked up many times. The V call is TRBV30, the J call TRBJ2-3; a weak D match, TRBD2 (6 bases). This CDR3 comprises 16 residues. Trimming removed 3 bases from V and 4 bases from J, with 20 bases in between. Germline-derived CDR1 and CDR2 are GTSNPN and SVGIG (reference sequence). The CDR3 region has the DNA TGTGCCTGGAGAAAGATGGGGGGAAGTGGTCCAGATACGCAGTATTTT. This gives the protein CAWRKMGGSGPDTQYF. The whole variable domain, remainder taken from reference TRBV30 and TRBJ2-3, is SQTIHQWPATLVQPVGSPLSLECTVEGTSNPNLYWYRQAAGRGLQLLFYSVGIGQISSEVPQNLSASRPQDRQFILSSKKLLLSDSGFYLCAWRKMGGSGPDTQYFGPGTRLTVL.

CDR3 coding DNA: TGTGCCACCAGTGATTTAGCGGGGGGGGACTACAATGAGCAGTTCTTC. It is translated as CATSDLAGGDYNEQFF. The V call is TRBV24-1, the J call TRBJ2-1; 10 bases align to TRBD2. V gave up 1 base and J gave up 3 bases; unmatched junction bases: 2. Germline assignment: CDR1 KGHDR and CDR2 SFDVKD. This CDR3 has 16 amino acids.